The clone carrying this T cell receptor (beta chain) has just a few counts. What it recognizes is unknown. The entry originates in a study of beta chain features in type 1 diabetes. Study results and limitations: When VDJ junctions were examined, type 1 diabetes patients showed fewer insertions and more deletions. Patients with Type 1 diabetes showed moderately but significantly shorter TCRB CDR3s in all four CD4+ subsets.

One heparinised draw of blood, averaging about 116 mL, came from each donor. Sorting based on CD45RO/CCR7/CD25/CD127/CD95/CD27 separated CD4+ naive, central memory, regulatory and stem cell-like memory cells. The J segment lost 7 bases and the V segment lost 2 bases, leaving 5 bases of the junction unmatched. The length of the CDR3 is 14 residues. The germline gives CDR1 SQVTM, CDR2 ANQGSEA. Sequenced material consisted of expressed TCRB transcripts (all of the isolated RNA was reverse transcribed). Produced via immunoSEQ multiplex PCR; TCRdb's table is partial and in-frame only. The repertoire includes 390,000 or so clones, over 11% of them detected once, and 0.035% to 0.04% sits in the top ten.

V usage is TRBV29-1 and J usage is TRBJ2-5; TRBD2 matches 12 bases. The TCR comes from a man aged 25 to 40 in good health. The specimen was naive CD4+ T cells from blood. For the CDR3, the DNA is TGCAGCGTTGAACTAGCGGGAGGGCTAGGGACCCAGTACTTC. It is translated as CSVELAGGLGTQYF.